The next 17 T cell receptor beta chains were all read from a single sample in a study of shared clonotypes between healthy human individuals. Sequencing was performed with immunoSEQ multiplex PCR; in TCRdb, only in-frame clones are kept and a portion is missing. The profile shows about 600,000 clones, roughly 98% of them singletons. Naivety among CD8 cells was defined by CD45RO negativity and positive CCR7 selection, thereby excluding terminally differentiated effector memory CD45RA+ cells. Sequenced input: naive CD8+ T cells sorted from blood. The source of these receptors is a young man in good health.

The chain recombines TRBV29-1 with TRBJ1-1, with D possibly matching TRBD1 (5 bases). The germline gives CDR1 SQVTM, CDR2 ANQGSEA. Trimming took 5 bases from V and 4 from J, leaving 14 bases between them. This CDR3 has 13 amino acids. The CDR3 DNA is TGCAGCGTTAATAGGGGCTCAGGCACTGAAGCTTTCTTT. Translation: CSVNRGSGTEAFF.

This clone was detected once. The gene calls are TRBV7-6 and TRBJ2-7; 9 positions match TRBD2. J gave up 1 base and V 5 bases, and 6 bases lay outside the gene matches. Germline V lookup: CDR1 SGHVS, CDR2 FNYEAQ. The CDR3 is made up of 15 amino acids. The CDR3 spells CASSPSGGWSYEQYF. The CDR3 nucleotides read TGTGCCAGCAGCCCCAGCGGGGGGTGGTCCTACGAGCAGTACTTC.

The chain is built from TRBV9 and TRBJ1-2; TRBD1 is a possible D gene (6 bases). The ends were cut back, 4 bases at V and 2 bases at J, with 18 bases in the middle. Germline V gene sequence: CDR1 SGDLS, CDR2 YYNGEE. The CDR3 is made up of 16 amino acids. The CDR3 region is CASSSGREGVNYGYTF. The CDR3 DNA reads TGTGCCAGCAGCTCAGGGCGGGAGGGGGTGAACTATGGCTACACCTTC.

This chain uses TRBV11-2 with TRBJ2-5, with 11 bases aligning to TRBD1. Germline CDR1 is SGHAT and CDR2 is FQNNGV. The CDR3 runs to 14 residues. With V trimmed by 4 bases and J by 5 bases, 3 bases remained unmatched. The CDR3 is CASSSDRGLETQYF. Written as DNA, the CDR3 is TGTGCCAGCAGCTCGGACAGGGGGCTCGAGACCCAGTACTTC.

The rearrangement links TRBV10-3 to TRBJ2-7; a weak D match, TRBD1 (5 bases). Germline CDR1 reads ENHRY; CDR2 reads SYGVKD. The germline V and J ends were trimmed by 4 bases and 3 bases, with 13 bases remaining between them. The CDR3 totals 14 residues. The CDR3 is CAISVPDRIYEQYF. The CDR3 DNA sequence: TGTGCCATCAGTGTCCCTGACAGAATCTACGAGCAGTACTTC.

The rearrangement joins TRBV19 to TRBJ2-7; D unresolved. Trimming took 1 base from V and 3 from J, leaving 7 bases between them. Germline CDR1 reads LNHDA; CDR2 reads SQIVND (reference sequence). The CDR3 is 13 amino acids. CDR3 amino acids: CASSIVGNYEQYF. In nucleotides, the CDR3 is TGTGCCAGTAGTATAGTAGGGAACTACGAGCAGTACTTC.

The rearrangement uses TRBV18 and TRBJ2-5, with TRBD1 matching over 8 bases. V dropped 5 bases and J dropped 0; count of bases not matched to a gene: 8. The CDR3 loop spans 16 amino acids. Germline V lookup: CDR1 KGHSH, CDR2 LQKENI. CDR3 loop: CASSRTGMGYQETQYF. CDR3 DNA sequence: TGTGCCAGCTCAAGGACAGGGATGGGATACCAAGAGACCCAGTACTTC.

The rearrangement uses TRBV28 and TRBJ1-1; 7 bases are shared with TRBD1. This CDR3 has 14 residues. From germline, CDR1 is MDHEN and CDR2 SYDVKM. After removal of 6 bases from V and 2 bases from J, the junction contained 6 bases not matched to a gene. CDR3 bases: TGTGCCAGCAGACAAGACAGGGACAACACTGAAGCTTTCTTT. The encoded protein is CASRQDRDNTEAFF.

The chain carries TRBV15 and TRBJ2-5; 13 nucleotides align to TRBD2. This CDR3 has 15 residues. V was pared by 9 bases and J by 5 bases, with 9 bases of the junction left unmatched. Germline V gene data show CDR1 as LNHNV and CDR2 as YYDKDF (reference sequence). Here the CDR3 reads CATSLGLAGVETQYF. The DNA of the CDR3 is TGTGCCACGAGCCTAGGACTAGCGGGAGTTGAGACCCAGTACTTC.

This chain joins TRBV21-1 and TRBJ2-7; TRBD2 is the table's D call, not checked against the DNA. TRBV21-1 counts as a pseudogene. The CDR3 sequence is 17 residues long. This chain's CDR3 is CASRKGLAGGNSYEQYF. The CDR3 coding sequence is TGTGCCAGCAGAAAGGGACTAGCGGGAGGGAACTCCTACGAGCAGTACTTC.

As to this clone: This sample also contains other DNA sequences that code for the same CDR3. The chain is built from TRBV5-1 and TRBJ2-7; the match to TRBD1 covers 9 bases. Germline trimming cut 3 bases from V and 3 bases from J; bases unmatched to any gene: 1. The CDR3 contains 13 residues. The V gene's germline CDR1 is SGHRS and CDR2 YFSETQ. CDR3 bases: TGCGCCAGCAGCTCGGACAGGGGCTACGAGCAGTACTTC. Translation: CASSSDRGYEQYF.

The rearrangement links TRBV15 to TRBJ1-5; no definite D call. The length of the CDR3 is 15 residues. Looked up from germline, CDR1 is LNHNV and CDR2 is YYDKDF (reference sequence). Trimming left V 2 bases short and J 3 bases short, with 11 bases between. The CDR3 DNA reads TGTGCCACCAGCAGATACAGTCTAAACAATCAGCCCCAGCATTTT. The encoded protein is CATSRYSLNNQPQHF.

This clone was seen just once. The chain employs TRBV5-6 and TRBJ2-5; 7 bases map to TRBD2. CDR3 size: 14 residues. Germline V gene lookup returns CDR1 SGHDT and CDR2 YYEEEE. V shed 8 bases, J shed 0 bases, and the junction held 7 bases outside the gene matches. For the CDR3, the DNA is TGTGCCAGTGCATTAGCGGGCGACCAAGAGACCCAGTACTTC. Translated: CASALAGDQETQYF.

In nucleotides, the CDR3 is TGTGCCAGCACCGGAAGATCCTACGAGCAGTACTTC. Translated, it gives CASTGRSYEQYF. V is TRBV28 and J is TRBJ2-7; the D is unclear. The CDR3 consists of 12 residues. CDR1 MDHEN and CDR2 SYDVKM come from the germline V gene. The V end lost 7 bases, the J end lost 1 base, and 8 bases lay between the germline ends. The variable domain in full, with the rest retrieved from reference TRBV28 and TRBJ2-7, is DVKVTQSSRYLVKRTGEKVFLECVQDMDHENMFWYRQDPGLGLRLIYFSYDVKMKEKGDIPEGYSVSREKKERFSLILESASTNQTSMYLCASTGRSYEQYFGPGTRLTVT.

The V call is TRBV10-3, the J call TRBJ2-3; possibly TRBD2 for D (5 bases). The germline gives CDR1 ENHRY, CDR2 SYGVKD. The length of the CDR3 is 17 residues. The V end was cut by 6 bases, the J end by 4 bases, with 23 bases between. The CDR3 sequence is CAISTTDSSILADTQYF. CDR3 bases: TGTGCCATCAGCACAACGGACTCCTCCATTCTGGCAGATACGCAGTATTTT.

The rearrangement uses TRBV4-3 and TRBJ2-7, with D perhaps TRBD1 or TRBD2 (5 bases each). The germline V gene encodes CDR1 LGHNA and CDR2 YSLEER. The CDR3 totals 13 residues. V was shortened by 4 bases and J by 5 bases, with 12 bases between the two germline ends. As DNA, the CDR3 is TGCGCCAGCAGCCCGAGGGGTGTTGACGAGCAGTACTTC. This codes for CASSPRGVDEQYF.

This chain uses TRBV29-1 with TRBJ2-1; D gene uncertain. Trimming pared 7 bases from V and 1 base from J, leaving 11 bases between. The CDR3 totals 13 residues. The germline gives CDR1 SQVTM, CDR2 ANQGSEA. As DNA, the CDR3 is TGCAGCGCTAGGAGCATATCCTACAATGAGCAGTTCTTC. It codes for CSARSISYNEQFF.